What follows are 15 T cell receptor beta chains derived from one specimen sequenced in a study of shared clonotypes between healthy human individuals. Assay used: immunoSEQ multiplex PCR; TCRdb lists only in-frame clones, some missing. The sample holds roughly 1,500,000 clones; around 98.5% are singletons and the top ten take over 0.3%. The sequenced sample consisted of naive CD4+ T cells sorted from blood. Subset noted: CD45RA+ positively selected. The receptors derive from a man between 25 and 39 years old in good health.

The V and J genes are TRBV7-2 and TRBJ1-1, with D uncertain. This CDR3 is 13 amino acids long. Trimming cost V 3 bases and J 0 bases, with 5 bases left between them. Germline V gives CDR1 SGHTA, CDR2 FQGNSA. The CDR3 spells CASSLWMNTEAFF. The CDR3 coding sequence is TGTGCCAGCAGCTTGTGGATGAACACTGAAGCTTTCTTT.

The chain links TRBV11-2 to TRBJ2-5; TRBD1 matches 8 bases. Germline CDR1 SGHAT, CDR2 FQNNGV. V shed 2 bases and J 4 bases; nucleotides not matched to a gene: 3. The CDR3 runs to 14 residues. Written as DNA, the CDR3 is TGTGCCAGCAGCTTACGACAGGGGTCAGAGACCCAGTACTTC. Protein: CASSLRQGSETQYF.

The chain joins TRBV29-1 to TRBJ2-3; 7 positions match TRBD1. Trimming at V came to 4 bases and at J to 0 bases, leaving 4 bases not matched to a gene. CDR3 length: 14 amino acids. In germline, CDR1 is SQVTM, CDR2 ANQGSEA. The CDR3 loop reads CSVAQGVSTDTQYF. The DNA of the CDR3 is TGCAGCGTTGCTCAGGGGGTAAGCACAGATACGCAGTATTTT.

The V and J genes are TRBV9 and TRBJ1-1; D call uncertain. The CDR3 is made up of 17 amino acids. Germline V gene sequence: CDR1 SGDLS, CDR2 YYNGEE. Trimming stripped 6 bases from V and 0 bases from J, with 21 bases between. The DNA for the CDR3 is TGTGCCAGCACCACAGATTCAAGCCTAGATATGAACACTGAAGCTTTCTTT. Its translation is CASTTDSSLDMNTEAFF.

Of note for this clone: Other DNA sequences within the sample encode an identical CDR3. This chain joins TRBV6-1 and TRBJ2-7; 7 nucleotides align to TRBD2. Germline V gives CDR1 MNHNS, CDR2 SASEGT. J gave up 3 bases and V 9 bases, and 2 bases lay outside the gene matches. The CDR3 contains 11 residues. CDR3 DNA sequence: TGTGCCAGTTCGGGGGGCTACGAGCAGTACTTC. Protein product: CASSGGYEQYF.

The chain's CDR3 is CASSSNDEQYF. The CDR3 region has the DNA TGTGCCAGCTCCTCTAACGACGAGCAGTACTTC. The chain recombines TRBV18 with TRBJ2-7, with D unclear. CDR1 and CDR2 from the germline V gene are KGHSH and LQKENI. CDR3 size: 11 residues. V was cut by 6 bases and J by 5 bases, with 8 bases left in between.

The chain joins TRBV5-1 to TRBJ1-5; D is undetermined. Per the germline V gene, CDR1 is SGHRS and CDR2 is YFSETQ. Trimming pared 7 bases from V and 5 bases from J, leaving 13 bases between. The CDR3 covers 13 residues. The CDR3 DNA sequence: TGCGCCAGCCGCGGGAGGTCGGATCAGCCCCAGCATTTT. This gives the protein CASRGRSDQPQHF.

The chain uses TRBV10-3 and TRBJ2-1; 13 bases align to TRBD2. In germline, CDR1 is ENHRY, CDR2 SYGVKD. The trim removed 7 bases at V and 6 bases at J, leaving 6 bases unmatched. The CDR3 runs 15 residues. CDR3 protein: CAITAGLAGLNEQFF. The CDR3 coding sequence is TGTGCCATCACCGCGGGACTAGCGGGGCTCAATGAGCAGTTCTTC.

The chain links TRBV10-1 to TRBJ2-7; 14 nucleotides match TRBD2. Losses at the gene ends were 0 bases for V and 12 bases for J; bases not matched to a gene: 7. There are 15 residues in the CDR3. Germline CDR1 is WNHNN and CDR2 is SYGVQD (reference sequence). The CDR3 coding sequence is TGCGCCAGCAGTGAGTCTGGGACTAGCGGGAGTCTTCGGTACTTC. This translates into CASSESGTSGSLRYF.

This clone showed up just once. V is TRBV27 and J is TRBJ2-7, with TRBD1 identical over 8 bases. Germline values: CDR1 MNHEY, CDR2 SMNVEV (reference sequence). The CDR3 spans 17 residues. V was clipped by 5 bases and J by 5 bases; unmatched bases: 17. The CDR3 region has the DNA TGTGCCAGCAGTCGCTGGACAGGGTTAGCGGCGCTGAACGAGCAGTACTTC. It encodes CASSRWTGLAALNEQYF.

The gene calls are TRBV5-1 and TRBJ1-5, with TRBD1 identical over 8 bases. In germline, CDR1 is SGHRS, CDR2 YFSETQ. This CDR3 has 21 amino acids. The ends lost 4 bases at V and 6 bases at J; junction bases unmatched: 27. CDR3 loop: CASSPGKLGQGERWPAQPQHF. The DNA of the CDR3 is TGCGCCAGCAGCCCAGGTAAACTCGGACAGGGCGAAAGATGGCCGGCTCAGCCCCAGCATTTT. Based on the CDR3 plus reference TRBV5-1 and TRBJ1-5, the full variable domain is KAGVTQTPRYLIKTRGQQVTLSCSPISGHRSVSWYQQTPGQGLQFLFEYFSETQRNKGNFPGRFSGRQFSNSRSEMNVSTLELGDSALYLCASSPGKLGQGERWPAQPQHFGDGTRLSIL.

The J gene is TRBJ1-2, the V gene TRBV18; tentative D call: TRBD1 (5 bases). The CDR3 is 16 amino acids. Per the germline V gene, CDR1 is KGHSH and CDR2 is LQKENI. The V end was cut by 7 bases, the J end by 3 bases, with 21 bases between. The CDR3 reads CASFSQGRGEYYGYTF. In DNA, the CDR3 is TGTGCCAGCTTCTCTCAGGGCCGGGGAGAGTACTATGGCTACACCTTC.

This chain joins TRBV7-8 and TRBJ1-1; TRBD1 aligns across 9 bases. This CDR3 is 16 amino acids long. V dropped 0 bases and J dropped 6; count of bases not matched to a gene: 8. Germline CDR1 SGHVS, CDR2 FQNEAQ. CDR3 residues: CASSLARDRVLAEAFF. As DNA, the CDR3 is TGTGCCAGCAGCTTAGCCCGGGACAGGGTGTTGGCTGAAGCTTTCTTT.

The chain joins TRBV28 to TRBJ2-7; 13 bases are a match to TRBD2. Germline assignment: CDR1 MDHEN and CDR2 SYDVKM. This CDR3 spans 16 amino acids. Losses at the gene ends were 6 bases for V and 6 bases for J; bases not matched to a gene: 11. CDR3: CASSRGLAGVLSEQYF. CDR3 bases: TGTGCCAGCAGCCGCGGACTAGCGGGAGTTCTAAGCGAGCAGTACTTC.

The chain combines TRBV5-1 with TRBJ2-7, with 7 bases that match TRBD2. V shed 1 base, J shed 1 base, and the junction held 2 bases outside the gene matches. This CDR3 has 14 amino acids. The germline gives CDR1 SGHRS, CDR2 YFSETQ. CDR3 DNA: TGCGCCAGCAGCTTGCGGCGGGAGTCCTACGAGCAGTACTTC. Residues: CASSLRRESYEQYF.